The present T cell receptor (beta chain) was sequenced within a study of OX40 agonist ivuxolimab in advanced cancers. Whole-study context: Ivuxolimab, an antibody acting as an agonist of OX40 (CD134), was used to treat patients. The study reported partial responses in three patients: one hepatocellular carcinoma, two cutaneous melanoma.

V dropped 7 bases and J dropped 8; count of bases not matched to a gene: 9. CDR3 length equals 15 residues. The germline V gene has CDR1 LGHNA and CDR2 YNFKEQ. Patients with autoimmune history or systemic immunosuppression were excluded. Peripheral blood came from all dose cohorts at three timepoints. Clones were read by immunoSEQ multiplex PCR, and TCRdb kept only the in-frame ones, dropping some. The repertoire has about 53,000 clones, 88% of them found once; the top ten carry around 10%. This sample comprised CD4+ or CD8+ T cells sorted from blood, obtained in a trial of the OX40 agonist ivuxolimab. The sequence was collected from an adult with an advanced solid tumor such as melanoma, head and neck, liver or kidney cancer. The chain couples TRBV4-2 to TRBJ1-6; 9 nucleotides agree with TRBD1. CDR3 in amino acids: CASNLDRGRDSPLHF. The DNA of the CDR3 is TGTGCCAGCAATCTGGACAGGGGAAGGGATTCACCCCTCCACTTT.